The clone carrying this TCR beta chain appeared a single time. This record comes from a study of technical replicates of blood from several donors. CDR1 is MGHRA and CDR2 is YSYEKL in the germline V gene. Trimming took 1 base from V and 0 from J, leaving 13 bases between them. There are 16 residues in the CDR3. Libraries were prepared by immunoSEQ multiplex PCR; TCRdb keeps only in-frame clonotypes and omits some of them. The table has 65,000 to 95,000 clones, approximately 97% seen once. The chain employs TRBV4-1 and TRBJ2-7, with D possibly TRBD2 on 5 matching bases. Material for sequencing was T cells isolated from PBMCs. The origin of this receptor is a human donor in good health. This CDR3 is CASSQGSGGPSYEQYF. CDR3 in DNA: TGCGCCAGCAGCCAAGGATCAGGCGGGCCCTCCTACGAGCAGTACTTC.